These T cell receptor beta chains were read from a single sample in a study of CD8+ T cells in alopecia areata. Measured with immunoSEQ multiplex PCR; TCRdb has only the in-frame clones, and not every one. The profile covers 150,000 to 200,000 clones, with about three fifths appearing a single time and about 1.3% taken by the ten largest. This sample comprised CD4+ T cells sorted from blood, obtained between weeks 47 and 50, from a patient treated with tofacitinib. The receptors here all came from a human donor with alopecia areata. The CDR3 runs from the conserved cysteine through the conserved F or W. Each record gives: J gene, V gene, CDR3 protein.

TRBJ1-2 TRBV27 CASSPSGQTNYGYTF
TRBJ2-3 TRBV7-2 CASSTRGASTDTQYF
TRBJ1-2 TRBV29-1 CSVENGGYTF
TRBJ2-5 TRBV20-1 CSAGDRETQYF
TRBJ1-1 TRBV30 CAWSEITPGRLNTEAFF
TRBJ2-2 TRBV11-2 CASSPPGHNTGELFF
TRBJ1-1 TRBV29-1 CSVMQGFWNTEAFF
TRBJ2-3 TRBV6-1 CAGNRASTDTQYF
TRBJ2-6 TRBV30 CAWSVSSGANVLTF
TRBJ1-2 TRBV7-2 CASSPGGGLGYTF
TRBJ2-3 TRBV19 CASSIGLQVGDTQYF